Each of the 17 T cell receptor beta chains below was sequenced from the same sample in a study of T-cell memory formation after mild COVID-19. Using its own MiXCR run on the 5' RACE reads, TCRdb lists one record per CDR3 protein. The sample comprises around 150,000 distinct CDR3 sequences, more than 12% of which are singletons, and roughly 14% rests with the top ten. Specimen: PBMCs or a T cell subset sorted from them (not recorded which). All receptors come from an adult woman who had mild COVID-19 (a few samples of this study predate the infection). Cell type and time point are not known.

The table lists this clonotype with many counts. J is TRBJ2-1 and V is TRBV7-8, with 8 bases that match TRBD2. CDR3 length equals 18 residues. CDR1 SGHVS and CDR2 FQNEAQ come from the germline V gene. The trim removed 5 bases at V and 4 bases at J, leaving 16 bases unmatched. The DNA for the CDR3 is TGTGCCAGCAGCCTTCCGCGTCGACGGGGGGGCCGATACAATGAGCAGTTCTTC. Residues: CASSLPRRRGGRYNEQFF.

This clonotype was recorded a few times. V usage is TRBV30 and J usage is TRBJ2-1; 11 nucleotides match TRBD2. Looked up from germline, CDR1 is GTSNPN and CDR2 is SVGIG (reference sequence). CDR3 length: 17 amino acids. With V trimmed by 5 bases and J by 0 bases, 9 bases remained unmatched. The CDR3 DNA reads TGTGCCTGGTCGGTGGGGACTAGCGGACCCTCCTACAATGAGCAGTTCTTC. As protein: CAWSVGTSGPSYNEQFF.

There are a few counts of this clonotype. The V gene is TRBV6-5, the J gene TRBJ1-5, with 7 positions matching TRBD1. V was clipped by 6 bases and J by 0 bases; unmatched bases: 5. The CDR3 extends over 15 amino acids. CDR1 MNHEY and CDR2 SVGAGI come from the germline V gene. The CDR3 region is CASSLTGTSNQPQHF. CDR3 DNA sequence: TGTGCCAGCAGCTTGACAGGGACTAGCAATCAGCCCCAGCATTTT.

The table lists this clonotype with a few counts. This sequence joins TRBV5-6 and TRBJ2-7; D gene uncertain. The germline V and J ends were trimmed by 4 bases and 2 bases, with 10 bases remaining between them. CDR1 and CDR2 from the germline V gene are SGHDT and YYEEEE. The CDR3 spans 13 residues. DNA of the CDR3: TGTGCCAGCAGCCCCATGGCAACCTACGAGCAGTACTTC. It codes for CASSPMATYEQYF.

This chain links TRBV12-3 or TRBV12-4 with TRBJ2-3; 7 bases are a match to TRBD1. V was pared by 5 bases and J by 2 bases, with 4 bases of the junction left unmatched. The CDR3 consists of 14 residues. The CDR3 DNA reads as TGTGCCAGCAGTAGGGGGCTCTACACAGATACGCAGTATTTT. Protein product: CASSRGLYTDTQYF.

This clonotype was recorded a few times. The CDR3 is CASSKLPRGQQINYEQYF. As DNA, the CDR3 is TGTGCCAGCAGCAAACTTCCGCGGGGACAGCAAATAAACTACGAGCAGTACTTC. V and J are TRBV21-1 and TRBJ2-7; TRBD1 was called by the table and not checked on the DNA. TRBV21-1 is recorded as a pseudogene. CDR3 length equals 18 residues.

The table lists this clonotype with a count of one. V is TRBV29-1 and J is TRBJ1-1; tentative D call: TRBD1 (5 bases). Looked up from germline, CDR1 is SQVTM and CDR2 is ANQGSEA. Deletions cut 7 bases from V and 7 bases from J, with 13 bases between. There are 11 residues in the CDR3. The CDR3 reads CSAPRGGEAFF. The DNA of the CDR3 is TGCAGCGCTCCCCGGGGCGGTGAAGCTTTCTTT. Drawing the rest from reference TRBV29-1 and TRBJ1-1, the complete variable domain is SAVISQKPSRDICQRGTSLTIQCQVDSQVTMMFWYRQQPGQSLTLIATANQGSEATYESGFVIDKFPISRPNLTFSTLTVSNMSPEDSSIYLCSAPRGGEAFFGQGTRLTVV.

The chain couples TRBV20-1 to TRBJ1-1; D gene unclear. The CDR3 sequence is 12 residues long. V lost 4 bases and J 1 base, leaving 7 bases between the germline ends. The germline CDR1 and CDR2 sequences are DFQATT and SNEGSKA (reference sequence). This chain's CDR3 is CSATDTNTEAFF. The CDR3, as DNA: TGCAGTGCTACAGACACGAACACTGAAGCTTTCTTT.

This clonotype has only a few counts. The V and J genes are TRBV11-1 and TRBJ2-1; D not certain. The germline V gene encodes CDR1 SGHAT and CDR2 FQDESV (reference sequence). The CDR3 covers 16 residues. Trimming removed 3 bases at V and 0 bases at J, with 12 bases between. The CDR3 DNA reads as TGTGCCAGCAGCTTTCTGGGTAGGAGCTCCTACAATGAGCAGTTCTTC. Translated, it gives CASSFLGRSSYNEQFF.

The chain combines TRBV24-1 with TRBJ1-1; TRBD1 matches at 10 bases. The V and J ends lost 5 bases and 1 base, in that order; junction bases with no gene match: 6. Germline V lookup: CDR1 KGHDR, CDR2 SFDVKD. The CDR3 covers 16 residues. This chain's CDR3 is CATSGDRGRGNTEAFF. The CDR3 DNA sequence: TGTGCCACCAGTGGTGACAGGGGGCGTGGGAACACTGAAGCTTTCTTT.

This chain connects TRBV5-1 to TRBJ2-1; TRBD1 or TRBD2 may be the D gene (5 bases each). Germline CDR1 reads SGHRS; CDR2 reads YFSETQ. The ends were cut back, 4 bases at V and 0 bases at J, with 20 bases in the middle. The CDR3 extends over 18 amino acids. Here the CDR3 DNA reads TGCGCCAGCAGCCCCCCCCGCTCGGGACCAAGCTCCTACAATGAGCAGTTCTTC. Residues: CASSPPRSGPSSYNEQFF.

The chain carries TRBV28 and TRBJ2-1, with D possibly TRBD1 on 6 matching bases. The germline gives CDR1 MDHEN, CDR2 SYDVKM. This CDR3 has 15 residues. The ends were cut back, 6 bases at V and 3 bases at J, with 15 bases in the middle. Here the CDR3 DNA reads TGTGCCAGCAGCCCGATAGGGGGTGTCTACAATGAGCAGTTCTTC. The encoded protein is CASSPIGGVYNEQFF.

Many counts were recorded for this clonotype. This chain joins TRBV7-9 and TRBJ1-2; D remains unclear. The germline V gene encodes CDR1 SEHNR and CDR2 FQNEAQ (reference sequence). V was cut by 5 bases and J by 4 bases, with 8 bases left in between. CDR3 length equals 12 residues. The CDR3 loop is CASSPASYGYTF. The CDR3, as DNA: TGTGCCAGCAGCCCGGCAAGCTATGGCTACACCTTC. The full variable domain, completed using reference TRBV7-9 and TRBJ1-2, is DTGVSQNPRHKITKRGQNVTFRCDPISEHNRLYWYRQTLGQGPEFLTYFQNEAQLEKSRLLSDRFSAERPKGSFSTLEIQRTEQGDSAMYLCASSPASYGYTFGSGTRLTVV.

This clonotype was seen only a few times. The V call is TRBV27, the J call TRBJ2-1, with TRBD1 matching 7 bases. The CDR3 covers 14 residues. Per the germline V gene, CDR1 is MNHEY and CDR2 is SMNVEV (reference sequence). V lost 5 bases and J lost 9; bases outside the gene matches: 10. CDR3 coding DNA: TGTGCCAGCAGTCTCGACAGGGTGAGGCCTGAGCAGTTCTTC. Translating gives CASSLDRVRPEQFF.

The chain is built from TRBV27 and TRBJ2-3; 8 bases fit TRBD1. The CDR3 is 15 residues long. Germline V gene lookup returns CDR1 MNHEY and CDR2 SMNVEV (reference sequence). V lost 6 bases and J lost 3; bases outside the gene matches: 8. CDR3 sequence: CASSPRTGLTDTQYF. The CDR3 nucleotides are TGTGCCAGCAGCCCCCGGACAGGGTTGACAGATACGCAGTATTTT.

The chain carries TRBV19 and TRBJ2-7; D is possibly TRBD2 (7 bases). Germline V gene lookup returns CDR1 LNHDA and CDR2 SQIVND (reference sequence). Trimming took 3 bases from V and 4 from J, leaving 16 bases between them. CDR3 length: 15 amino acids. CDR3 in DNA: TGTGCCAGTAGTATTTATGGGGGGGCTATATACGAGCAGTACTTC. Amino acid sequence: CASSIYGGAIYEQYF. Supplemented by reference TRBV19 and TRBJ2-7, the full variable domain reads DGGITQSPKYLFRKEGQNVTLSCEQNLNHDAMYWYRQDPGQGLRLIYYSQIVNDFQKGDIAEGYSVSREKKESFPLTVTSAQKNPTAFYLCASSIYGGAIYEQYFGPGTRLTVT.

The table lists this clonotype with a few counts. The chain employs TRBV7-3 and TRBJ2-1; 12 nucleotides line up with TRBD2. The CDR3 totals 17 residues. Trimming cost V 2 bases and J 6 bases; bases outside gene matches: 8. Germline CDR1 is SGHTA and CDR2 is FQGTGA. CDR3 residues: CASSLLGSSGRANEQFF. CDR3 bases: TGTGCCAGCAGCTTATTGGGATCTAGCGGGAGGGCCAATGAGCAGTTCTTC.